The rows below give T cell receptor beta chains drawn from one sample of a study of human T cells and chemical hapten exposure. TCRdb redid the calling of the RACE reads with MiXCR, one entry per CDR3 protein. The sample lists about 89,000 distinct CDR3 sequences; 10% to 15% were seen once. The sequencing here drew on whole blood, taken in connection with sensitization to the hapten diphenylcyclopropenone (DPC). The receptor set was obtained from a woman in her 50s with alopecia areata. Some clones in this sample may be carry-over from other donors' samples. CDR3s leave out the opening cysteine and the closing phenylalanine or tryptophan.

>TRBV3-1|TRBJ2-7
ASSQGQGVGEQY
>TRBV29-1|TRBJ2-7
SVERDRDHEQY
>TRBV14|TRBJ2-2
ASSPYNTGRANTGELF
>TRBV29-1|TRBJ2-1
SVDRTGEGNEQF
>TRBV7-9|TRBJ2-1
ASSPLQGSQAYNEQF
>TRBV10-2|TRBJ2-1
ASSPNPSGSYNEQF
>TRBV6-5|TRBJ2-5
ASSSIGLAGEAQETQY
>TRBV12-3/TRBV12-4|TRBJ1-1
ASSFFKARVN
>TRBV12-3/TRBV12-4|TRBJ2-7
ASSFQADGSYEQY
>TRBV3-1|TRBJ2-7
ASSLGTVSPSYEQY
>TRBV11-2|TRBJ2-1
ASSSDGRAYNEQF
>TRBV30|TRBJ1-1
AWGAGAEAF
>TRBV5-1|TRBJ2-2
ASSLERVSGPTGELF
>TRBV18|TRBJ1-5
ASSPLRGADQPQH
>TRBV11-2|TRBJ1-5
ASSLDYNQPQH
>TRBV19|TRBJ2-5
ASSKRGGHILETQY
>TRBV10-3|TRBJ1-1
AISDGGANTEAF
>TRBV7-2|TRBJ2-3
ASSFASGATDTQY
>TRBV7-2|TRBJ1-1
ASSLSRVNTEAF
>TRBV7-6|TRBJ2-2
ASSKDTGELF
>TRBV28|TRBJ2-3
ASSPDGQGTDTQY
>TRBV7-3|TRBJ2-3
ASSLSGGGGTDTQY
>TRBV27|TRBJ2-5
ATSRSLGLETQY
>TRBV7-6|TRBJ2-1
ASSPWTSGRVNEQF
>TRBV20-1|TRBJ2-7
SARAIGPYEQY
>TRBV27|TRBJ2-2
ASGAGTGELF
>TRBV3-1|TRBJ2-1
ASSQSDNEQF
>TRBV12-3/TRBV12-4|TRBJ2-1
ASTLRLAGGPGAYNEQF
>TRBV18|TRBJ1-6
ASSPSVSSYNSPLH
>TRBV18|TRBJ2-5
ASSPLLAEETQY
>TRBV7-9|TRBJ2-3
ASSFQTDTQY
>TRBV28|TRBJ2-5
ASTEAGEETQY
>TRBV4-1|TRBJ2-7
ASSLFPGQKYEQY
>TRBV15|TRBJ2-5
ATSRAQGEETQY
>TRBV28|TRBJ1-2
ASSLTDAEGYT
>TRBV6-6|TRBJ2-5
ASSNPSGGRQETQY
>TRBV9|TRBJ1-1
ASSPQITGLTEAF
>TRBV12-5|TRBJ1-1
ASGLVGGQPNTEAF
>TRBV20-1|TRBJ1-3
SATHSISGNTIY
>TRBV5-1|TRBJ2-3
ASSLVSFRPRSDTQY
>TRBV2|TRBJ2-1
ASSGSGSSYNEQF
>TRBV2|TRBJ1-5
ASMGGFQPQH
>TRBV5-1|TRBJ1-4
ASSLGGRAEKLF
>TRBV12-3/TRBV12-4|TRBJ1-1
ASSQTGFPAEAF